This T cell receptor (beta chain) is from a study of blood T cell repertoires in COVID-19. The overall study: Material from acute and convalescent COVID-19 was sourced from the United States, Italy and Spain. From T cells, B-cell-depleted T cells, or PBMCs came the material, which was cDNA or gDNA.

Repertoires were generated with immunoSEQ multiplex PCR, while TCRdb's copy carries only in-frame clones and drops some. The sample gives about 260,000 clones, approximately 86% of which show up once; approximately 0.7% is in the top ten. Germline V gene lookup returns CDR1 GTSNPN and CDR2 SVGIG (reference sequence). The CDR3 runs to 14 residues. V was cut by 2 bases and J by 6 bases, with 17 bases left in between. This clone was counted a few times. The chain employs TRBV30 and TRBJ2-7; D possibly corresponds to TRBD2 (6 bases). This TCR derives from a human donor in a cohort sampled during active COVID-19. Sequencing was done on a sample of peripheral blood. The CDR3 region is CAWSSGLGRAEQYF. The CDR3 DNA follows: TGTGCCTGGAGTTCGGGACTGGGGCGGGCCGAGCAGTACTTC.